Listed below are T cell receptor beta chains from one sample, sequenced in a study of human thymus T cells. Using immunoSEQ multiplex PCR, the repertoire was profiled, and TCRdb retains in-frame clones only, with some absent. The table shows about 120,000 clones, with around 94% occurring only once. The sample was thymus tissue. These receptors were obtained from a boy younger than two with a congenital heart defect but otherwise immunologically healthy. Both conserved end residues are part of each CDR3. The D gene is left open where the match is weak. Only some rows state a clone size, as once, few, many or a class for expanded clones.

size | D | J | V | CDR3 | DNA
- | - | TRBJ2-7 | TRBV4-3 | CASSQDGSGAHYEQYF | TGCGCCAGCAGCCAAGATGGTTCGGGGGCCCACTACGAGCAGTACTTC
once | - | TRBJ2-3 | TRBV21-1 | CASAAQGTDTQYF | TGTGCCAGCGCAGCCCAAGGCACAGATACGCAGTATTTT
- | - | TRBJ1-5 | TRBV28 | CASSLIVRAGVSNQPQHF | TGTGCCAGCAGTCTCATTGTACGCGCAGGGGTTAGCAATCAGCCCCAGCATTTT
once | - | TRBJ2-7 | TRBV5-4 | CASSSRPSYEQYF | TGTGCCAGCAGCTCCCGCCCCTCCTACGAGCAGTACTTC
- | TRBD1 | TRBJ1-3 | TRBV6-1 | CASSDPGTGGFGNTIYF | TGTGCCAGCAGTGATCCCGGGACAGGGGGTTTTGGAAACACCATATATTTT
once | - | TRBJ1-2 | TRBV9 | CASSAWGDYGYTF | TGTGCCAGCAGCGCCTGGGGCGACTATGGCTACACCTTC
- | - | TRBJ2-5 | TRBV6-1 | CASSEGGRIQETQYF | TGTGCCAGCAGTGAAGGAGGGCGAATTCAAGAGACCCAGTACTTC
- | - | TRBJ2-7 | TRBV4-2 | CASSQDHLGATYEQYF | TGTGCCAGCAGCCAAGATCACCTAGGCGCGACCTACGAGCAGTACTTC
- | - | TRBJ2-7 | TRBV6-5 | CASSPRGGTSYEQYF | TGTGCCAGCAGCCCGAGGGGTGGGACCAGCTACGAGCAGTACTTC
- | TRBD1 | TRBJ1-2 | TRBV30 | CAWSRDSLAGYTF | TGTGCCTGGAGCCGGGACAGTTTAGCGGGCTACACCTTC
- | TRBD2 | TRBJ2-3 | TRBV6-5 | CASGGTSADTQYF | TGTGCCAGCGGGGGGACTAGCGCAGATACGCAGTATTTT
- | TRBD1 | TRBJ1-3 | TRBV4-1 | CASSQVANRGSGNTIYF | TGCGCCAGCAGCCAAGTGGCCAACAGGGGGTCGGGAAACACCATATATTTT
- | - | TRBJ2-3 | TRBV10-3 | CAISAQGNTDTQYF | TGTGCCATCAGTGCTCAGGGGAACACAGATACGCAGTATTTT
- | - | TRBJ2-7 | TRBV7-9 | CASSPGESGYEQYF | TGTGCCAGCAGCCCCGGGGAGAGCGGCTACGAGCAGTACTTC
- | - | TRBJ2-1 | TRBV29-1 | CSVRLGWGPYSYNEQFF | TGCAGCGTTAGGTTAGGTTGGGGACCATACTCCTACAATGAGCAGTTCTTC
- | - | TRBJ1-3 | TRBV4-1 | CASSQFAGTGNTIYF | TGCGCCAGCAGCCAATTTGCAGGGACTGGAAACACCATATATTTT
once | TRBD1 | TRBJ1-1 | TRBV7-6 | CASSLPKTGGGGEIEAFF | TGTGCCAGCAGCTTACCCAAGACAGGGGGCGGAGGAGAAATTGAAGCTTTCTTT
- | - | TRBJ1-2 | TRBV5-6 | CASSLVGRAEGGYTF | TGTGCCAGCAGCTTGGTGGGCAGGGCGGAGGGGGGCTACACCTTC
- | - | TRBJ2-7 | TRBV5-1 | CASSSDPLDEQYF | TGCGCCAGCAGCTCCGACCCGCTTGACGAGCAGTACTTC
- | - | TRBJ1-6 | TRBV5-1 | CASSLEVEGSPLHF | TGCGCCAGCAGCTTGGAGGTGGAAGGTTCACCCCTCCACTTT